This T cell receptor (beta chain) was captured by sequencing in a study of CD4 T cell repertoires in COVID-19. Sequencing was done directly on freshly isolated, uncultured memory T cells. TCRdb's copy holds only in-frame clones and misses some; the assay was immunoSEQ multiplex PCR. This sample has approximately 24,000 clones, with over 85% found just once. General study points: Suggested intraclonal diversification: top SARS-CoV-2-reactive clonotypes appeared in two or three memory subsets. Some SARS-CoV-2 clonotypes, between about 6 and 25%, recurred in SARS-CoV and/or HKU1 cultures.

As to this clone: The antigen is unknown.

The TCR sequence derives from a human donor who had COVID-19. Sample: circulating follicular helper CD4+ T cells (cTfh) from blood, taken before the COVID-19 pandemic.

In DNA form, the CDR3 reads TGTGCCAGCAGCCTCCGACAGGGAAATTACAATGAGCAGTTCTTC. This codes for CASSLRQGNYNEQFF. The gene calls are TRBV11-3 and TRBJ2-1, with 7 bases matching TRBD1. Per germline, CDR1 SGHNT and CDR2 YENEEA. This CDR3 region has 15 residues. Unmatched junction bases numbered 8, after V lost 5 bases and J lost 4 bases.